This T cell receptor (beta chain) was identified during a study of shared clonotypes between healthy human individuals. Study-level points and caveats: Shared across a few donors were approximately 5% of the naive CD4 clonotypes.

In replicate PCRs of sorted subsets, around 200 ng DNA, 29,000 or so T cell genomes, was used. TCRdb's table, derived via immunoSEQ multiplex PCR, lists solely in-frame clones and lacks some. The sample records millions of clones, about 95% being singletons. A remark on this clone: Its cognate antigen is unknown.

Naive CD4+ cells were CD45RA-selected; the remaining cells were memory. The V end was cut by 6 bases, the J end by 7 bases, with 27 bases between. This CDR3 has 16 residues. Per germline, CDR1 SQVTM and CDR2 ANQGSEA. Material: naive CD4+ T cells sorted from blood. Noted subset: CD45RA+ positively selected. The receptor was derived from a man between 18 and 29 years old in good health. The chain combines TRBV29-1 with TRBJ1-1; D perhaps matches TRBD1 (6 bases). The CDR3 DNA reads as TGCAGCGTGGCCCCGTCGGGAGGGGGTTCGGAGATTGAAGCTTTCTTT. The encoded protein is CSVAPSGGGSEIEAFF.